This TCR beta chain comes out of a study of blood T cell repertoires in COVID-19. Living in 20 to 30 US areas, the participants were between roughly 18 and 89 years of age. The study counted Cohort 3 donors as recovered given two negative PCRs, clearance, or symptom resolution. The method was immunoSEQ multiplex PCR; TCRdb's version includes in-frame clones alone and lacks a portion of them. This table holds under 300,000 clones, 85% to 90% found once. Deletions cut 5 bases from V and 4 bases from J, with 10 bases between. The CDR3 consists of 13 residues. The sample was PBMCs or T cells enriched from blood (not recorded which). This receptor was taken from a man in his late teens or twenties who had recovered from COVID-19. The J gene is TRBJ2-3, the V gene TRBV12-3 or TRBV12-4, with D possibly TRBD1 on 6 matching bases. CDR3: CASSATGPDTQYF. For the CDR3, the DNA is TGTGCCAGCAGTGCGACAGGTCCAGATACGCAGTATTTT.